The clone carrying this TCR beta chain has a handful of counts. The antigen is undetermined. The PCR used 60 Vbeta and 13 Jbeta primers. Authors' methods: Per a later analysis, the number of unique TCR beta chains was around 80 million, of which some 9.9 million were shared. Only in-frame clones appear in the TCRdb table, and some are missing; sequencing was by immunoSEQ multiplex PCR. That table furnishes V, J and clone size, whereas the DNA furnished D and trimming. The sample has under 150,000 clones, around 78% seen once; the top ten hold around 1.8%. These data belong to a study of cytomegalovirus exposure and HLA in healthy donors. Regarding the study as a whole: Confirmation was obtained in vitro that a few CMV-associated chains are specific for CMV antigens.

The length of the CDR3 is 11 residues. Per the germline V gene, CDR1 is MNHNS and CDR2 is SASEGT. Trimming pared 6 bases from V and 7 bases from J, leaving 9 bases between. The sequence was obtained from a woman aged 40 to 55 in good health and CMV-seronegative. The rearrangement links TRBV6-1 to TRBJ1-1; D not certain. Source material: PBMCs. The CDR3 loop is CASSSFFEAFF. The CDR3 region has the DNA TGTGCCAGCAGCTCCTTTTTTGAAGCTTTCTTT.